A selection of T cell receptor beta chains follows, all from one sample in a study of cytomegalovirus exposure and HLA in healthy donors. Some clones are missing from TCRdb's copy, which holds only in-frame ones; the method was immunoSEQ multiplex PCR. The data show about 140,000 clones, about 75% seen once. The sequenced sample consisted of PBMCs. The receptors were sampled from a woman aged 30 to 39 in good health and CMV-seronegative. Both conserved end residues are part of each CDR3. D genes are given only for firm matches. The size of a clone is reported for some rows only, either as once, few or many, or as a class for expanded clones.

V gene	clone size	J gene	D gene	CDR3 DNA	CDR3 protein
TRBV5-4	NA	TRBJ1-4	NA	TGTGCCAGCAGCCCGTGGGGGGACCCTAATGAAAAACTGTTTTTT	CASSPWGDPNEKLFF
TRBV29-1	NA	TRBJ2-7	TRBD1	TGCAGCGCGAAAGGACAGGGGACCTACGAGCAGTACTTC	CSAKGQGTYEQYF
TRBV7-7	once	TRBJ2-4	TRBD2	TGTGCTAGCAGCGCCGGGACTAGCGACATTCAGTACTTC	CASSAGTSDIQYF
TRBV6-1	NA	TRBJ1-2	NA	TGTGCCAGCAGTGAAGCGCGCACAGTCTATGGCTACACCTTC	CASSEARTVYGYTF
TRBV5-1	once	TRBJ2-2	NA	TGCGCCAGCAGCTGGTTGCTCGGGGGGAACACCGGGGAGCTGTTTTTT	CASSWLLGGNTGELFF
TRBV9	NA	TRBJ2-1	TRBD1	TGTGCCAGCAGCGTATCTCCGGACAGGGGCTATGAGCAGTTCTTC	CASSVSPDRGYEQFF
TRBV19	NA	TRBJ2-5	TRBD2	TGTGCCAGTAGTATTGGGGCTAGCGGGGGCCAAGAGACCCAGTACTTC	CASSIGASGGQETQYF
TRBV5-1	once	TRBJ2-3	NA	TGCGCCAGCAGCCTCTGGACAGTCTCAGATACGCAGTATTTT	CASSLWTVSDTQYF
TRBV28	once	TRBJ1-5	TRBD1	TGTGCCAGCAGTCACCCGACAGGGTACCAGCCCCAGCATTTT	CASSHPTGYQPQHF
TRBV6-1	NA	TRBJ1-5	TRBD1	TGTGCCAGCAGTGAAGACACAGGGGGGATGTGGGATCAGCCCCAGCATTTT	CASSEDTGGMWDQPQHF
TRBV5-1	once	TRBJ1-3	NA	TGCGCCAGCAGCTTGGCCCGGGGGTCTGGAAACACCATATATTTT	CASSLARGSGNTIYF
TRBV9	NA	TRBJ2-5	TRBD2	TGTGCCAGCAGCCCATCCGTCGGGACTACACATTTCCAAGAGACCCAGTACTTC	CASSPSVGTTHFQETQYF
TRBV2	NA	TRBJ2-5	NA	TGTGCCAGCAGTGCTCCCCCGGAGACCCAGTACTTC	CASSAPPETQYF
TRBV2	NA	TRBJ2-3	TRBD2	TGTGCCAGCAGCTTAGCGGGAGATGCCACAGATACGCAGTATTTT	CASSLAGDATDTQYF
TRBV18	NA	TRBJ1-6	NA	TGTGCCAGCTCACTAGAAGTTCGGGATCCACCCCTCCACTTT	CASSLEVRDPPLHF
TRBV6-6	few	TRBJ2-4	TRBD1	TGTGCCAGCAGACCCGGGACAGGGGAGGACATTCAGTACTTC	CASRPGTGEDIQYF
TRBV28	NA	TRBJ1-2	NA	TGTGCCAGCAGTTTGAGAGATGGCTACACCTTC	CASSLRDGYTF
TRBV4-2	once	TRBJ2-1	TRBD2	TGTGCCAGCAGCCAAGTGACAGCGGGGGAGCAGTTCTTC	CASSQVTAGEQFF
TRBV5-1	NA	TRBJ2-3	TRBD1	TGCGCCAGCAGCTTGCCCCGACAGGGTTCAGATACGCAGTATTTT	CASSLPRQGSDTQYF
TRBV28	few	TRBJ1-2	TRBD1	TGTGCCAGCACCGATTGGACAGGCTCAGGCTACACCTTC	CASTDWTGSGYTF
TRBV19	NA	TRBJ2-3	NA	TGTGCCAGTAATCCGAATCAGGGATACCCCACAGATACGCAGTATTTT	CASNPNQGYPTDTQYF
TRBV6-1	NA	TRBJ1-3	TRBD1	TGTGCCAGCACCAGGGGGGACTCTGGAAACACCATATATTTT	CASTRGDSGNTIYF
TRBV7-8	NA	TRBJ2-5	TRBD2	TGTGCCAGCAGCTTAGAGGAGCGGGGGGTTGGAGAGACCCAGTACTTC	CASSLEERGVGETQYF
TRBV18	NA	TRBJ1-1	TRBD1	TGTGCCAGCTCGACGACAGGGGCGTACACTGAAGCTTTCTTT	CASSTTGAYTEAFF
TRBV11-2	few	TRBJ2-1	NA	TGTGCCAGCAGATTAACAGGGTATTCTTACAATGAGCAGTTCTTC	CASRLTGYSYNEQFF
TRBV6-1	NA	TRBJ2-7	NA	TGTGCCAGCAGTGAAGGGGGAGGCGACTCCTACGAGCAGTACTTC	CASSEGGGDSYEQYF
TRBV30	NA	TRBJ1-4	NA	TGTGCCTGGGCTCGGTCCTCAACTAATGAAAAACTGTTTTTT	CAWARSSTNEKLFF
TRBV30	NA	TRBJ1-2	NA	TGTGCCTGGAGCAAACAAACCGGGTATGGCTACACCTTC	CAWSKQTGYGYTF
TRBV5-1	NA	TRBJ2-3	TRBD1	TGCGCCAGCAGCTCGCGGACAGGGGGGTGGCTTGGGACAGATACGCAGTATTTT	CASSSRTGGWLGTDTQYF
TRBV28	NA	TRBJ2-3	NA	TGTGCCAGCAGCCCTAGGTGGCGGACAACGCAGTATTTT	CASSPRWRTTQYF
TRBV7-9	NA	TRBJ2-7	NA	TGTGCCAGCAGCTCTTACAGGGGGGGGTTAGTTGAGCAGTACTTC	CASSSYRGGLVEQYF
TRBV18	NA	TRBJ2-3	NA	TGTGCCAGCTCATTTTACACAGATACGCAGTATTTT	CASSFYTDTQYF
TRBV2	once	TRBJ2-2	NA	TGTGCCAGCATTTTCGAGTATGCGAACACCGGGGAGCTGTTTTTT	CASIFEYANTGELFF
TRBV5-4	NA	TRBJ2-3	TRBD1	TGTGCCAACAGCTTGGGCGGACAGGGGAGGTCAGATACGCAGTATTTT	CANSLGGQGRSDTQYF
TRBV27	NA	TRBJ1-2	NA	TGTGCCAGCGGCTACTATGGCTACACCTTC	CASGYYGYTF
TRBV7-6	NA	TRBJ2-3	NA	TGTGCCAGCGGCGCGGGCGGGACAGATACGCAGTATTTT	CASGAGGTDTQYF
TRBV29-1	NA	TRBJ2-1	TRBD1	TGCAGCGTTGAAGCCTGGGGACAGTACAATGAGCAGTTCTTC	CSVEAWGQYNEQFF
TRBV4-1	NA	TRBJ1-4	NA	TGCGCCAGCAGCCCGGGACAAGGCCCCTTAGAAAAACTGTTTTTT	CASSPGQGPLEKLFF
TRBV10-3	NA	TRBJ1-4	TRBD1	TGTGCCATCAGCTCGGACAGGGGGGGAGATAATGAAAAACTGTTTTTT	CAISSDRGGDNEKLFF
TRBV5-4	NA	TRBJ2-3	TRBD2	TGTGCCAGCAGCTCCGGACTAGCGGGAGTTGCAGATACGCAGTATTTT	CASSSGLAGVADTQYF
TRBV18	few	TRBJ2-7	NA	TGTGCCAGCTCACCACGGGAGCCCCACGAGCAGTACTTC	CASSPREPHEQYF
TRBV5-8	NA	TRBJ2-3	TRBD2	TGTGCCAGCAGCTTGAGGACTAGCGGGAGCACAGATACGCAGTATTTT	CASSLRTSGSTDTQYF
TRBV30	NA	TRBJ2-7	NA	TGTGCCTGGAGTGTAAGGCTAGCGAGGAACGAGCAGTACTTC	CAWSVRLARNEQYF
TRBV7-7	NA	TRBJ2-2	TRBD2	TGTGCTAGCAGCATACTAGCGGGAGGCCCCGGGGAGCTGTTTTTT	CASSILAGGPGELFF
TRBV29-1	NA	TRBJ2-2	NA	TGCAGCGTAGCGGACACCGGGGAGCTGTTTTTT	CSVADTGELFF
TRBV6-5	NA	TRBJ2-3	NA	TGTGCCAGCAGGGGGGGACCAGAAGCAGATACGCAGTATTTT	CASRGGPEADTQYF
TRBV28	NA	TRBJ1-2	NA	TGTGCCAGCAGTCCCCCCACAGATCATTATGGCTACACCTTC	CASSPPTDHYGYTF
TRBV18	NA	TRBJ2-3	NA	TGTGCCAGCTCACCACCAGGGGCAGATACGCAGTATTTT	CASSPPGADTQYF